The 28 T cell receptor beta chains presented below share a single source sample, sequenced in a study of OX40 agonist ivuxolimab in advanced cancers. Assay used: immunoSEQ multiplex PCR; TCRdb lists only in-frame clones, some missing. The sample comprises about 40,000 clones, around 90% of which are singletons, and 9.5% to 15% rests with the top ten. Sequencing was performed on CD4+ or CD8+ T cells sorted from blood, taken in a trial of the OX40 agonist ivuxolimab. The receptor set was obtained from an adult with an advanced solid tumor such as melanoma, head and neck, liver or kidney cancer.

The chain joins TRBV7-2 to TRBJ2-7; D not certain. CDR3 size: 13 residues. CDR1 and CDR2 (germline): SGHTA, FQGNSA. The V gene lost 5 bases and the J gene lost 5 bases, with 13 bases spanning the gap. The CDR3 here is CASSPLSVHEQYF. The CDR3 coding sequence is TGTGCCAGCAGCCCTCTTTCCGTCCACGAGCAGTACTTC.

The CDR3 protein is CASLAPNQETQYF. The CDR3 DNA reads TGTGCTAGTTTAGCGCCGAACCAAGAGACCCAGTACTTC. This chain connects TRBV12-5 to TRBJ2-5; TRBD2 is a possible D gene (5 bases). Germline lookup yields CDR1 LGHNT and CDR2 FRNRAP. Trimming left V 8 bases short and J 0 bases short, with 10 bases between. The CDR3 covers 13 residues.

The chain recombines TRBV11-2 with TRBJ2-1; TRBD2 might be the D (7 bases). V was clipped by 0 bases and J by 7 bases, with 13 bases between them. The CDR3 sequence is 15 residues long. Per the germline V gene, CDR1 is SGHAT and CDR2 is FQNNGV. The CDR3 coding sequence is TGTGCCAGCAGCTTAGAAGGAGGGAGGGGGAATGAGCAGTTCTTC. Its protein product is CASSLEGGRGNEQFF.

V is TRBV6-1 and J is TRBJ2-7; TRBD2 might be the D (5 bases). Trimming shortened V by 3 bases and J by 4 bases, and 28 bases separated the two germline ends. Germline CDR1 and CDR2: MNHNS and SASEGT. There are 19 residues in the CDR3. This CDR3 reads CASSDPHTLWENRTYEQYF. CDR3 nucleotide sequence: TGTGCCAGCAGTGACCCCCACACTCTGTGGGAGAATAGAACGTACGAGCAGTACTTC.

The gene calls are TRBV11-2 and TRBJ2-7; D is unclear. The germline V gene has CDR1 SGHAT and CDR2 FQNNGV. The CDR3 covers 15 residues. V lost 4 bases, J lost 5 bases, and 18 bases lay in between. This CDR3 is CASSSNDLFRHEQYF. CDR3 in DNA: TGTGCCAGCAGCTCCAACGACCTGTTTCGCCACGAGCAGTACTTC.

J is TRBJ2-7 and V is TRBV6-1; TRBD1 matches 8 bases. Germline trimming cut 2 bases from V and 7 bases from J; bases unmatched to any gene: 10. Germline V gene sequence: CDR1 MNHNS, CDR2 SASEGT. This CDR3 is built from 15 residues. The CDR3 nucleotides read TGTGCCAGCAGTGAATGGACAGGGCGGTCTGGGGAGCAGTACTTC. Translating gives CASSEWTGRSGEQYF.

The rearrangement joins TRBV5-3 to TRBJ2-1; no reliable D call. TRBV5-3 is marked as an open reading frame, function uncertain. This CDR3 is built from 11 residues. V was clipped by 4 bases and J by 7 bases, with 6 bases between them. DNA for the CDR3: TGTGCCAGAAGCCTGGGAAATGAGCAGTTCTTC. Protein product: CARSLGNEQFF.

The chain combines TRBV7-9 with TRBJ1-1; D not resolved. From germline, CDR1 is SEHNR and CDR2 FQNEAQ (reference sequence). The V end lost 5 bases, the J end lost 4 bases, and 14 bases lay between the germline ends. The CDR3 extends over 14 amino acids. The CDR3 DNA is TGTGCCAGCAGCCCGGACCCGTCCCCCACTGAAGCTTTCTTT. Residues: CASSPDPSPTEAFF.

V usage is TRBV5-6 and J usage is TRBJ1-1; unclear D gene. The CDR3 consists of 14 residues. Germline V lookup: CDR1 SGHDT, CDR2 YYEEEE. V was trimmed by 5 bases and J by 3 bases, leaving 14 bases between them. The CDR3 loop reads CASRIVTADTEAFF. DNA of the CDR3: TGTGCCAGCAGGATCGTCACCGCGGACACTGAAGCTTTCTTT.

Written as DNA, the CDR3 is TGTGCCAGTAGTATAATGGGGATTAGCAATCAGCCCCAGCATTTT. Protein: CASSIMGISNQPQHF. J is TRBJ1-5 and V is TRBV19; D gene unclear. The CDR3 loop spans 15 amino acids. Germline V gives CDR1 LNHDA, CDR2 SQIVND (reference sequence). V dropped 2 bases and J dropped 0 bases, with 8 bases sitting between them. The full variable domain, rest sourced from reference TRBV19 and TRBJ1-5, is DGGITQSPKYLFRKEGQNVTLSCEQNLNHDAMYWYRQDPGQGLRLIYYSQIVNDFQKGDIAEGYSVSREKKESFPLTVTSAQKNPTAFYLCASSIMGISNQPQHFGDGTRLSIL.

This sequence joins TRBV27 and TRBJ2-1; TRBD2 matches at 8 bases. This CDR3 is 14 amino acids long. The V and J ends lost 3 bases and 5 bases, in that order; junction bases with no gene match: 3. The germline V gene has CDR1 MNHEY and CDR2 SMNVEV (reference sequence). The CDR3 coding sequence is TGTGCCAGCAGTTTCCTAGCGGGCCACAATGAGCAGTTCTTC. The encoded protein is CASSFLAGHNEQFF.

Written as DNA, the CDR3 is TGTGCCTGGATGACGGGCGTCTTGGAGACCCAGTACTTC. It encodes CAWMTGVLETQYF. This chain joins TRBV30 and TRBJ2-5; no firm D call. The germline V gene encodes CDR1 GTSNPN and CDR2 SVGIG (reference sequence). V lost 4 bases, J lost 5 bases, and 14 bases lay in between. This CDR3 has 13 amino acids.

The gene calls are TRBV16 and TRBJ2-7; 7 nucleotides align to TRBD1. The CDR3 totals 18 residues. The germline gives CDR1 KGHSY, CDR2 FQNENV. V gave up 3 bases and J gave up 2 bases; unmatched junction bases: 16. This CDR3 reads CASSHPGTASVQPYEQYF. In DNA form, the CDR3 reads TGTGCCAGCAGCCATCCCGGGACAGCCTCGGTACAACCCTACGAGCAGTACTTC.

The CDR3 sequence is CASSLWLTPSTGELFF. As DNA, the CDR3 is TGTGCCAGCAGTTTATGGCTCACCCCGAGCACCGGGGAGCTGTTTTTT. The chain employs TRBV27 and TRBJ2-2; D gene unclear. Germline loops: CDR1 MNHEY, CDR2 SMNVEV (reference sequence). Trimming cost V 1 base and J 4 bases, with 13 bases left between them. This CDR3 comprises 16 residues.

This rearrangement joins TRBV5-1 to TRBJ2-2; 13 nucleotides agree with TRBD2. V trimming: 3 bases; J trimming: 7 bases; junction bases outside the gene matches: 9. The CDR3 runs 17 residues. Germline loops: CDR1 SGHRS, CDR2 YFSETQ. The CDR3: CASSSALAGGPGGELFF. DNA of the CDR3: TGCGCCAGCAGCTCGGCACTAGCGGGAGGGCCAGGCGGGGAGCTGTTTTTT.

This clone was picked up one time. The chain uses TRBV5-1 and TRBJ2-2; D is undetermined. The ends were cut back, 9 bases at V and 13 bases at J, with 16 bases in the middle. Germline CDR1 is SGHRS and CDR2 is YFSETQ. The length of the CDR3 is 11 residues. The CDR3 here is CATPVEGRLFF. Written as DNA, the CDR3 is TGCGCCACCCCGGTTGAAGGGCGGCTGTTTTTT.

This clone came up once. The rearrangement links TRBV2 to TRBJ1-1; D uncertain. Trimming pared 6 bases from V and 4 bases from J, leaving 12 bases between. Germline values: CDR1 SNHLY, CDR2 FYNNEI. This CDR3 is built from 13 residues. This chain's CDR3 is CASSASLGTEAFF. The DNA for the CDR3 is TGTGCCAGCAGCGCCTCCCTGGGCACTGAAGCTTTCTTT. Full variable domain (outside the CDR3, taken from reference TRBV2 and TRBJ1-1): EPEVTQTPSHQVTQMGQEVILRCVPISNHLYFYWYRQILGQKVEFLVSFYNNEISEKSEIFDDQFSVERPDGSNFTLKIRSTKLEDSAMYFCASSASLGTEAFFGQGTRLTVV.

The chain carries TRBV30 and TRBJ2-7; D is possibly TRBD2 (5 bases). The CDR3 is 22 residues long. Germline lookup yields CDR1 GTSNPN and CDR2 SVGIG (reference sequence). Trimming stripped 2 bases from V and 7 bases from J, with 42 bases between. For the CDR3, the DNA is TGTGCCTGGAGTCCGATAGGCGTAACCCTACCGGGAAATTCAATCCCCATTGGAGAGCAGTACTTC. Its translation: CAWSPIGVTLPGNSIPIGEQYF. The entire variable domain, with the rest obtained from reference TRBV30 and TRBJ2-7, is as follows: SQTIHQWPATLVQPVGSPLSLECTVEGTSNPNLYWYRQAAGRGLQLLFYSVGIGQISSEVPQNLSASRPQDRQFILSSKKLLLSDSGFYLCAWSPIGVTLPGNSIPIGEQYFGPGTRLTVT.

The chain uses TRBV5-1 and TRBJ2-3; weak D call: TRBD1 (6 bases). This CDR3 spans 14 amino acids. Trimming left V 2 bases short and J 3 bases short, with 10 bases between. CDR1 is SGHRS, CDR2 YFSETQ, per germline. This CDR3 reads CASSFYRETDTQYF. CDR3 sequence (DNA): TGCGCCAGCAGCTTCTACAGGGAAACAGATACGCAGTATTTT.

This clone was recorded only once. The gene calls are TRBV30 and TRBJ2-5, with 7 bases aligning to TRBD1. The CDR3 loop spans 15 amino acids. Germline V gene data show CDR1 as GTSNPN and CDR2 as SVGIG (reference sequence). V lost 4 bases, J lost 9 bases, and 17 bases stayed unmatched. The DNA of the CDR3 is TGTGCCTGGAACACCTTGGGTCTACGAACAGGGGCCCAGTACTTC. It translates to CAWNTLGLRTGAQYF. The whole variable domain, filled in from reference TRBV30 and TRBJ2-5, reads SQTIHQWPATLVQPVGSPLSLECTVEGTSNPNLYWYRQAAGRGLQLLFYSVGIGQISSEVPQNLSASRPQDRQFILSSKKLLLSDSGFYLCAWNTLGLRTGAQYFGPGTRLLVL.

This chain joins TRBV30 and TRBJ2-7, with 9 bases aligning to TRBD1. Germline V gives CDR1 GTSNPN, CDR2 SVGIG (reference sequence). V shed 2 bases, J shed 5 bases, and the junction held 7 bases outside the gene matches. The CDR3 totals 14 residues. DNA for the CDR3: TGTGCCTGGAGTCCCGGGACAGGGCTCGACGAGCAGTACTTC. Its protein product is CAWSPGTGLDEQYF.

The chain has TRBV7-8 and TRBJ1-1; the D gene is possibly TRBD1 (5 bases). V lost 3 bases to trimming and J lost 6 bases, with 8 bases between them. Germline V gives CDR1 SGHVS, CDR2 FQNEAQ. The CDR3 extends over 12 amino acids. DNA of the CDR3: TGTGCCAGCAGCTTCAGAGGGGCTGAAGCTTTCTTT. Its translation: CASSFRGAEAFF.

V usage is TRBV6-9 and J usage is TRBJ1-2; D unresolved. The CDR3 length is 16 residues. V was shortened by 5 bases and J by 8 bases, with 24 bases between the two germline ends. From germline, CDR1 is MNHGY and CDR2 SVAAGI. The CDR3 spells CASSPDLGVPPYGYTF. The CDR3 DNA reads TGTGCCAGCAGTCCCGACCTTGGGGTACCGCCCTACGGCTACACCTTC.

This chain uses TRBV11-2 with TRBJ1-6, with D perhaps TRBD1 (6 bases). Germline V lookup: CDR1 SGHAT, CDR2 FQNNGV. V was shortened by 5 bases and J by 7 bases, with 15 bases between the two germline ends. The CDR3 covers 15 residues. For the CDR3, the DNA is TGTGCCAGCAGCCTCCGGGACACTCTAAATTCACCCCTCCACTTT. The encoded protein is CASSLRDTLNSPLHF.

The V and J genes are TRBV29-1 and TRBJ1-1, with 9 bases that match TRBD1. This CDR3 has 15 residues. V was clipped by 6 bases and J by 3 bases; unmatched bases: 11. CDR1 is SQVTM and CDR2 is ANQGSEA in the germline V gene. The CDR3 is CSVGPGQGIDTEAFF. CDR3 DNA: TGCAGCGTCGGCCCGGGACAGGGAATAGACACTGAAGCTTTCTTT.

The chain recombines TRBV7-8 with TRBJ2-7; D is perhaps TRBD1 or TRBD2 (6 bases each). This CDR3 spans 16 amino acids. Trimming removed 0 bases at V and 4 bases at J, with 16 bases between. In germline, CDR1 is SGHVS, CDR2 FQNEAQ. CDR3 DNA: TGTGCCAGCAGCTTAGCGAGGAAGGGGGGCGGATACGAGCAGTACTTC. This sequence encodes CASSLARKGGGYEQYF. Full variable domain (missing parts from reference TRBV7-8 and TRBJ2-7): GAGVSQSPRYKVAKRGQDVALRCDPISGHVSLFWYQQALGQGPEFLTYFQNEAQLDKSGLPSDRFFAERPEGSVSTLKIQRTQQEDSAVYLCASSLARKGGGYEQYFGPGTRLTVT.

V and J are TRBV5-1 and TRBJ2-7, with 7 nucleotides matching TRBD1. V was pared by 4 bases and J by 5 bases, with 9 bases of the junction left unmatched. This CDR3 is 14 amino acids long. Germline V gene sequence: CDR1 SGHRS, CDR2 YFSETQ. The CDR3 region is CASSMNRGENEQYF. CDR3 coding DNA: TGCGCCAGCAGCATGAACAGGGGCGAGAACGAGCAGTACTTC.

V gene TRBV7-9 combines with J gene TRBJ1-2; D ambiguous. Deletions cut 5 bases from V and 8 bases from J, with 9 bases between. Germline CDR1 SEHNR, CDR2 FQNEAQ (reference sequence). The length of the CDR3 is 11 residues. The CDR3 loop reads CASSPRPGYTF. Here the CDR3 DNA reads TGTGCCAGCAGCCCGAGACCGGGCTACACCTTC.